This T cell receptor (beta chain) originates from a study of shared clonotypes between healthy human individuals. Points from the study as a whole: Incomplete sequencing of sorted subsets was indicated by rarefaction despite large depth. Unshared clonotypes carried lower generation probabilities than those common to all four donors. Larger estimated richness was generally recorded for naive subsets relative to memory subsets.

The naive CD8 population came from CD45RO-negative cells selected for CCR7, without terminally differentiated effector memory CD45RA+ cells. Assay used: immunoSEQ multiplex PCR; TCRdb lists only in-frame clones, some missing. The table includes around 1.9 million clones, around 93% detected once. Remarks on this clone: Its antigen remains unknown.

V lost 4 bases, J lost 6 bases, and 19 bases lay in between. The V gene's germline CDR1 is LGHNA and CDR2 YNFKEQ. The CDR3 runs to 16 residues. The clonotype originates from a man younger than 35 in good health. Some clones in this sample may be carry-over from other donors' samples. The source material was naive CD8+ T cells from PBMCs. The chain is built from TRBV4-2 and TRBJ2-4, with D possibly matching TRBD2 (6 bases). CDR3 amino acids: CASSRSTGTPLNIQYF. The CDR3 nucleotides are TGTGCCAGCAGCCGATCGACCGGGACTCCCTTAAACATTCAGTACTTC.